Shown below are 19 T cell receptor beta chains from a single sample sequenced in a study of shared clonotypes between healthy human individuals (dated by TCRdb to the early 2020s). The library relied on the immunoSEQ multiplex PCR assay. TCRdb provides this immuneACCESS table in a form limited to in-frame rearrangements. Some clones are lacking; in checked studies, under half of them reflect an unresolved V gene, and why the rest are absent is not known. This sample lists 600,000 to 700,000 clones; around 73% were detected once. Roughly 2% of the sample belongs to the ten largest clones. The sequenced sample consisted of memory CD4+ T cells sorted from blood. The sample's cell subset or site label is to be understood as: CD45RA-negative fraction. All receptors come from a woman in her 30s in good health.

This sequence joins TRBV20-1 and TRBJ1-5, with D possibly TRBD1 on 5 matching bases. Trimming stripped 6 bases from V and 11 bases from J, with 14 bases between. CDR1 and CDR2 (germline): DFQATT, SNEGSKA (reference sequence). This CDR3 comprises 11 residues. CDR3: CSAREGLAQHF. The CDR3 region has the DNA TGCAGTGCCCGGGAGGGGTTGGCCCAGCATTTT.

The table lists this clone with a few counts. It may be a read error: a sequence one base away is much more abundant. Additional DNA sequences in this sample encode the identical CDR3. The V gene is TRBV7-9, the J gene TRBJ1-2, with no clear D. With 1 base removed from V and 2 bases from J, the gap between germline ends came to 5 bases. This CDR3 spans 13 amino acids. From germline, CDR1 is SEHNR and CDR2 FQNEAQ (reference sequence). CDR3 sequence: CASSLGQNYGYTF. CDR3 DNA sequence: TGTGCCAGCAGCTTAGGACAAAACTATGGCTACACCTTC.

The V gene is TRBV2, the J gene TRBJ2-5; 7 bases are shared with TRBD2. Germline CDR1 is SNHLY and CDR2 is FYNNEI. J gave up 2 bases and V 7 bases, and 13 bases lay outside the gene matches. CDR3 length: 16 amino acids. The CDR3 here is CASIRIRDYSQETQYF. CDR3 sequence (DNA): TGTGCCAGCATCCGAATCCGGGACTACAGTCAAGAGACCCAGTACTTC. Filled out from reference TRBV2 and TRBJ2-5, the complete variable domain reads EPEVTQTPSHQVTQMGQEVILRCVPISNHLYFYWYRQILGQKVEFLVSFYNNEISEKSEIFDDQFSVERPDGSNFTLKIRSTKLEDSAMYFCASIRIRDYSQETQYFGPGTRLLVL.

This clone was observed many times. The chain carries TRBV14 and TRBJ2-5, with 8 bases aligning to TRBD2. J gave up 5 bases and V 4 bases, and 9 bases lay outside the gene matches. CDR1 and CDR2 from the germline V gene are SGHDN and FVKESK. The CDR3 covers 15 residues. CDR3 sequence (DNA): TGTGCCAGCAGCCGGGTAGCGGGAACAGGGGAGACCCAGTACTTC. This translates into CASSRVAGTGETQYF.

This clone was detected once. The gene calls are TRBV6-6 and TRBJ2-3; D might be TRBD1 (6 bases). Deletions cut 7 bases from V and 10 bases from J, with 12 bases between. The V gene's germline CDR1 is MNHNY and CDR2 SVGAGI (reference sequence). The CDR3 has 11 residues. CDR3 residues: CASTVGGAQYF. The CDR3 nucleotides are TGTGCCAGCACTGTAGGGGGTGCGCAGTATTTT.

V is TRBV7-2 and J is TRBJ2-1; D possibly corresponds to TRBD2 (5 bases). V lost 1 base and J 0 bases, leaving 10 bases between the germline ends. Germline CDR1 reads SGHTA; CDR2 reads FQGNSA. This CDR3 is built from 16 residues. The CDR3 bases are TGTGCCAGCAGCTTAGAAGCGGTAAGCTCCTACAATGAGCAGTTCTTC. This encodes CASSLEAVSSYNEQFF.

The CDR3 region has the DNA TGCGCCAGCAGAGGGTTTATGGAGACCCAGTACTTC. Amino acids: CASRGFMETQYF. The gene calls are TRBV10-2 and TRBJ2-5; D unclear. The CDR3 length is 12 residues. V gave up 6 bases and J gave up 5 bases, with 10 bases separating them. CDR1 is WSHSY and CDR2 is SAAADI in the germline V gene.

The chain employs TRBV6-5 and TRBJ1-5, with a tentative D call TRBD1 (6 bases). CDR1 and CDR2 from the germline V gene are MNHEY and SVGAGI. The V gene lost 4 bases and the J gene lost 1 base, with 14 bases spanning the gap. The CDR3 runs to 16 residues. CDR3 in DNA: TGTGCCAGCAGTTCTACTGGACAGCTCAGCAATCAGCCCCAGCATTTT. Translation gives CASSSTGQLSNQPQHF.

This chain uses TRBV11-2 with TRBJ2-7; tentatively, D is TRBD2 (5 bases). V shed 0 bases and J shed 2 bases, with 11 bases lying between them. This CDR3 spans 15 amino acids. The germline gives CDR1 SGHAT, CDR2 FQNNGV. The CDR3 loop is CASSLDRRPTYEQYF. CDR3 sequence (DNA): TGTGCCAGCAGCTTAGATAGGAGGCCTACCTACGAGCAGTACTTC.

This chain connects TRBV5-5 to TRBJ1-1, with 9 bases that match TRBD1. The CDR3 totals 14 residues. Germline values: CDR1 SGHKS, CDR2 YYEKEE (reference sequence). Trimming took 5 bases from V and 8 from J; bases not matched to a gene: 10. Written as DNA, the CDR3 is TGTGCCAGCAGTCTCCGGGACAGGGCAACCGAAGCTTTCTTT. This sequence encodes CASSLRDRATEAFF.

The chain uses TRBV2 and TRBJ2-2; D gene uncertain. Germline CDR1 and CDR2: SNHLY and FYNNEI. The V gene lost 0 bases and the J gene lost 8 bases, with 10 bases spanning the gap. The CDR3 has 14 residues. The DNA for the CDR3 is TGTGCCAGCAGTGAAGCGCTAACTACTGGGGAGCTGTTTTTT. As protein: CASSEALTTGELFF.

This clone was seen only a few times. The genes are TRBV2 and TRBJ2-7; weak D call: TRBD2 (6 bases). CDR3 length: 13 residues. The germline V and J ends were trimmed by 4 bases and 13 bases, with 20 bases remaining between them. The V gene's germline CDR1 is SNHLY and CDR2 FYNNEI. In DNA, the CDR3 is TGTGCCAGCAGTGCACTTACTTTCCACGGGGGATACTTC. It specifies CASSALTFHGGYF.

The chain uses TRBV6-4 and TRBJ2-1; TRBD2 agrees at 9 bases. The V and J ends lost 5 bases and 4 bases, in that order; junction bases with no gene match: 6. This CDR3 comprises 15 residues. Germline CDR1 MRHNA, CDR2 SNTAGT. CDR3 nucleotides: TGTGCCAGCAGTACTATAGCGGGAGATTACAATGAGCAGTTCTTC. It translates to CASSTIAGDYNEQFF.

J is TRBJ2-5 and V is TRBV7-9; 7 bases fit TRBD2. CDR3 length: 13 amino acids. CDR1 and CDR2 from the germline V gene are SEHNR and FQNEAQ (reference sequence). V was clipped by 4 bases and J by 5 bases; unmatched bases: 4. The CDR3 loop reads CASSSNGGETQYF. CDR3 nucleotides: TGTGCCAGCAGCTCCAACGGGGGGGAGACCCAGTACTTC. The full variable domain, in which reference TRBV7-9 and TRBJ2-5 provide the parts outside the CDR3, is DTGVSQNPRHKITKRGQNVTFRCDPISEHNRLYWYRQTLGQGPEFLTYFQNEAQLEKSRLLSDRFSAERPKGSFSTLEIQRTEQGDSAMYLCASSSNGGETQYFGPGTRLLVL.

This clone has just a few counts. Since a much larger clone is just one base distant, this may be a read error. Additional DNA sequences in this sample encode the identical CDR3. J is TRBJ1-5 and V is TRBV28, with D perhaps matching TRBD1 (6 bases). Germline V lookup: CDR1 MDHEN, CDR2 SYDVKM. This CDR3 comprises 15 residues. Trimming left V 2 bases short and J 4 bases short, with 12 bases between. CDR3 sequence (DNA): TGTGCCAGCAGTTTAGCGGGGGCGCGAAATCAGCCCCAGCATTTT. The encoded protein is CASSLAGARNQPQHF. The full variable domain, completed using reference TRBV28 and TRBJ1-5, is DVKVTQSSRYLVKRTGEKVFLECVQDMDHENMFWYRQDPGLGLRLIYFSYDVKMKEKGDIPEGYSVSREKKERFSLILESASTNQTSMYLCASSLAGARNQPQHFGDGTRLSIL.

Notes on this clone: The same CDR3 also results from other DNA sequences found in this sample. Here the CDR3 DNA reads TGCGCCAGCAGCTTGGGGGGACAGGGTTACAATGAGCAGTTCTTC. Translated: CASSLGGQGYNEQFF. The chain links TRBV5-1 to TRBJ2-1, with 9 bases that match TRBD1. Losses at the gene ends were 0 bases for V and 4 bases for J; bases not matched to a gene: 2. Germline CDR1 is SGHRS and CDR2 is YFSETQ. The CDR3 length is 15 residues.

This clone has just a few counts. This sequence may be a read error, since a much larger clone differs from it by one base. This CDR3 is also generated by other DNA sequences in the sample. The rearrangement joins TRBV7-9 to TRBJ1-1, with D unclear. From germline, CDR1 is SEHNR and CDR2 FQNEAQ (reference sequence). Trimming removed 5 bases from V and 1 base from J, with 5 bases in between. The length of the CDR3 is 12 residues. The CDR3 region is CASSRGNTEAFF. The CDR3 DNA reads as TGTGCCAGCAGCCGGGGGAACACTGAAGCTTTCTTT. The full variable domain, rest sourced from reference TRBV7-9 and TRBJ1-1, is DTGVSQNPRHKITKRGQNVTFRCDPISEHNRLYWYRQTLGQGPEFLTYFQNEAQLEKSRLLSDRFSAERPKGSFSTLEIQRTEQGDSAMYLCASSRGNTEAFFGQGTRLTVV.

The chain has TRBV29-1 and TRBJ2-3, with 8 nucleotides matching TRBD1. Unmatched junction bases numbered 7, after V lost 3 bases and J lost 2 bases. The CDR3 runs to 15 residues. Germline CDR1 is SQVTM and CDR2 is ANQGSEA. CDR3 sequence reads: CSVEKNRGNTDTQYF. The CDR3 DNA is TGCAGCGTTGAGAAGAACAGGGGGAACACAGATACGCAGTATTTT.

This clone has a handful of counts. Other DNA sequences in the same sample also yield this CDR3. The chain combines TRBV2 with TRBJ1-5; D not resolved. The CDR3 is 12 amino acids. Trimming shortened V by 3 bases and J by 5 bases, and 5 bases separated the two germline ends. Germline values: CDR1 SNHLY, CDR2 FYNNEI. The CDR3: CASSDGDQPQHF. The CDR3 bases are TGTGCCAGCAGTGACGGGGATCAGCCCCAGCATTTT. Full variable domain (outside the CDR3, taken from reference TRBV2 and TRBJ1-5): EPEVTQTPSHQVTQMGQEVILRCVPISNHLYFYWYRQILGQKVEFLVSFYNNEISEKSEIFDDQFSVERPDGSNFTLKIRSTKLEDSAMYFCASSDGDQPQHFGDGTRLSIL.